The text below deals with one TCR beta chain. This sample is part of a study of pediatric ulcerative colitis. Sequencing was performed with immunoSEQ multiplex PCR; in TCRdb, only in-frame clones are kept and a portion is missing. This table holds 40,000 to 60,000 clones, 78% found once. One to two pinch biopsies were taken from the rectum during colonoscopy. The CDR3 extends over 13 amino acids. CDR1 is MNHEY and CDR2 is SVGAGI in the germline V gene. V shed 7 bases, J shed 6 bases, and the junction held 7 bases outside the gene matches. This TCR derives from a girl between 10 and 17 years old with moderate ulcerative colitis. Sequencing was performed on gut tissue. This sequence joins TRBV6-5 and TRBJ1-1; 8 bases match TRBD1. The CDR3 DNA follows: TGTGCCAGCACCGGACAGGGATTACCTGAAGCTTTCTTT. Translation: CASTGQGLPEAFF.